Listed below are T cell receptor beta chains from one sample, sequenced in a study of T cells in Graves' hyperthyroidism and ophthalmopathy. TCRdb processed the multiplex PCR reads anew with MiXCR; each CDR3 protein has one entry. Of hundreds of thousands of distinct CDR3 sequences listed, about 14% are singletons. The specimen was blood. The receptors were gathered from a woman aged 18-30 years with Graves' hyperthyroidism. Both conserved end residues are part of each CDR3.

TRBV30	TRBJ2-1	CAWSPQFSGTGILDHLSNEQFF
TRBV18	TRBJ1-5	CASSPNAGRNQPQHF
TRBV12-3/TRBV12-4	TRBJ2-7	CASSLGGTGVYEQYF
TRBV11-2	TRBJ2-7	CASSPSVGRRMTTTYEQYF
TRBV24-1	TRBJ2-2	CATSDFEASGGYGELFF
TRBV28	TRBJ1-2	CASSLYQDGANYGYTF
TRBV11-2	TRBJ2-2	CASRYGRKNAGELFF
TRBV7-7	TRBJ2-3	CASSPEPGPPRDTQYF
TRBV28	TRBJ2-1	CASSFGGNGDNEQFF
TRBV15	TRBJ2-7	CATSRDRTSEQYF
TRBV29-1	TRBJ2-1	CSVVGSSYNEQFF
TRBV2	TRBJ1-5	CASRQADQPQHF
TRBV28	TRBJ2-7	CASINPGQAPYEQYF
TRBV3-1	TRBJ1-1	CASSQDGGTEAFF
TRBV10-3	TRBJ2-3	CAISEANGRRELGTDTQYF
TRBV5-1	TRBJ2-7	CASSPQGTGEQYF
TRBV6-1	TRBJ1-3	CASSAFVDFSGNTIYF
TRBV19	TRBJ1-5	CASRSSGFIAQPQHF
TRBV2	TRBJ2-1	CASSEGEASWDYNEQFF
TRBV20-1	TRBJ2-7	CSASTRPLAYEQYF
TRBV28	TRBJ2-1	CASSSLAGGRGLEYNEQFF
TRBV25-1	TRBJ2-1	CASSEAGVYNEQFF
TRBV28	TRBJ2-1	CASSSYQGVSYNEQFF
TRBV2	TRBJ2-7	CASSGEEWAGTYSYEQYF
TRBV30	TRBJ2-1	CAWSVTRGQFF
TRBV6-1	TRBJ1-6	CASSEAAPGQGPNSPLHF
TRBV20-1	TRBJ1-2	CKGDRGDYGYTF
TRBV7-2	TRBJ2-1	CASSLGGPRDRGSEQFF
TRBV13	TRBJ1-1	CASSPRVVGEAFF
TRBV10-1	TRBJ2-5	CASRDRLGLGLTQETQYF
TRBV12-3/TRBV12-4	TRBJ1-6	CASPLGAPLHF
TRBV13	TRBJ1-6	CASSLGKGTGWSPLHF
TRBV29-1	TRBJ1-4	CSAQGRHATNEKLFF
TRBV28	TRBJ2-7	CASSPTHYYEQYF
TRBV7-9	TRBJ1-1	CASSLIPEAFF
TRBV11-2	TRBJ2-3	CASSLDRRTDTQYF
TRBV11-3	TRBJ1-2	CASSPGAGDANYGYTF
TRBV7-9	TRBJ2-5	CASSLANRGPILYQETQYF
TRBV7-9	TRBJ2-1	CASSPDSRGSGQQQFF
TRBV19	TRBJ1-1	CASSTEGGPPAEAFF
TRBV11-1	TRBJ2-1	CASSLSRTGGEQFF
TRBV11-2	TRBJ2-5	CASSFRTGKETQYF